Shown below are 32 T cell receptor beta chains from a single sample sequenced in a study of shared clonotypes between healthy human individuals. Profiled with immunoSEQ multiplex PCR; TCRdb holds only in-frame clones, not every one. The sample shows about 1 million clones, roughly 75% of them seen only once. The sample consisted of memory CD4+ T cells sorted from blood. Noted subset: CD45RA-negative fraction. Receptor source: a man aged 18 to 30 in good health.

This chain connects TRBV6-5 to TRBJ2-2, with 12 positions matching TRBD2. This CDR3 is built from 15 residues. CDR1 and CDR2 from the germline V gene are MNHEY and SVGAGI. The V gene end was trimmed by 8 bases and the J gene end by 7 bases; junction bases not matched to a gene: 8. The DNA of the CDR3 is TGTGCCAGCTGTTCTAGCGGGAGGGCCCTCGGGGAGCTGTTTTTT. Encoded protein: CASCSSGRALGELFF.

Concerning this clone itself: In the same sample, other DNA sequences code for this CDR3. The chain uses TRBV6-5 and TRBJ1-5; weak D call: TRBD1 (6 bases). From germline, CDR1 is MNHEY and CDR2 SVGAGI. Trimming removed 6 bases at V and 3 bases at J, with 12 bases between. CDR3 length equals 14 residues. CDR3 nucleotides: TGTGCCAGCAGCCTGGGACAAGTCAATCAGCCCCAGCATTTT. Translation: CASSLGQVNQPQHF.

This clone has more than one count but fewer than ten. V and J are TRBV25-1 and TRBJ1-2; D ambiguous. V was shortened by 0 bases and J by 4 bases, with 6 bases between the two germline ends. CDR3 length equals 13 residues. Germline V gives CDR1 MGHDK, CDR2 SYGVNS. CDR3 sequence reads: CASSEYGSYGYTF. The CDR3 DNA reads as TGTGCCAGCAGTGAATATGGGAGCTATGGCTACACCTTC.

This clone is a singleton in its sample. The chain couples TRBV11-2 to TRBJ1-3; no reliable D call. Trimming stripped 0 bases from V and 3 bases from J, with 9 bases between. The V gene's germline CDR1 is SGHAT and CDR2 FQNNGV. The CDR3 spans 15 residues. The CDR3 sequence: CASSLDDWDGNTIYF. The DNA for the CDR3 is TGTGCCAGCAGCTTAGATGACTGGGATGGAAACACCATATATTTT.

This clone came up once. V usage is TRBV4-1 and J usage is TRBJ1-4; 7 bases match TRBD1. The CDR3 runs to 16 residues. V was pared by 0 bases and J by 8 bases, with 9 bases of the junction left unmatched. Germline V CDR1 and CDR2: MGHRA, YSYEKL. CDR3 nucleotides: TGCGCCAGCAGCCAAGATGGGACAGCGGTTAGGGAAAAACTGTTTTTT. As protein: CASSQDGTAVREKLFF.

This clone was observed a few times. The CDR3 is CASSYSGTGIYEQYF. In nucleotides, the CDR3 is TGTGCCAGCAGTTACTCCGGGACAGGTATCTACGAGCAGTACTTC. This chain links TRBV6-5 with TRBJ2-7, with 8 bases matching TRBD1. V dropped 0 bases and J dropped 3; count of bases not matched to a gene: 4. Germline V gives CDR1 MNHEY, CDR2 SVGAGI. The CDR3 sequence is 15 residues long.

The chain carries TRBV5-1 and TRBJ2-7; D may be TRBD2 (5 bases). Germline CDR1 reads SGHRS; CDR2 reads YFSETQ. The CDR3 is made up of 14 amino acids. With 1 base removed from V and 0 bases from J, the gap between germline ends came to 8 bases. Here the CDR3 DNA reads TGCGCCAGCAGCTTGATGAGCGGCTCCTACGAGCAGTACTTC. The encoded protein is CASSLMSGSYEQYF.

This clone occurred a few times. The rearrangement joins TRBV5-8 to TRBJ2-4; D could derive from TRBD1 or TRBD2 (6 bases each). The germline gives CDR1 SGHTS, CDR2 YDEGEE. Deletions cut 0 bases from V and 7 bases from J, with 20 bases between. The CDR3 loop spans 17 amino acids. For the CDR3, the DNA is TGTGCCAGCAGCTTGGTTGGAGGGGGTACCTCCGTGAACATTCAGTACTTC. It yields the protein CASSLVGGGTSVNIQYF.

For the CDR3, the DNA is TGCGCCAGCAGCCAAGATTCACAGAGATTTTCTAACTATGGCTACACCTTC. This codes for CASSQDSQRFSNYGYTF. The chain uses TRBV4-1 and TRBJ1-2; D is unresolved. V was trimmed by 0 bases and J by 0 bases, leaving 14 bases between them. The CDR3 has 17 residues. Germline assignment: CDR1 MGHRA and CDR2 YSYEKL.

V usage is TRBV10-3 and J usage is TRBJ1-2, with D possibly TRBD1 on 6 matching bases. Trimming left V 3 bases short and J 7 bases short, with 15 bases between. This CDR3 is built from 14 residues. The germline V gene encodes CDR1 ENHRY and CDR2 SYGVKD. The CDR3 bases are TGTGCCATCAGTGAAACCCCGGACAGAGGTGGCTACACCTTC. This translates into CAISETPDRGGYTF.

Ten or more counts support this clone. This chain links TRBV28 with TRBJ1-2, with a possible D match to TRBD1 (6 bases). Germline V CDR1 and CDR2: MDHEN, SYDVKM. Trimming left V 5 bases short and J 8 bases short, with 15 bases between. The CDR3 covers 13 residues. This CDR3 reads CASSPQGTGGYTF. CDR3 coding DNA: TGTGCCAGCAGTCCCCAGGGTACAGGGGGCTACACCTTC.

The rearrangement uses TRBV6-5 and TRBJ2-5, with D hard to call. Germline V gene data show CDR1 as MNHEY and CDR2 as SVGAGI. The CDR3 spans 11 residues. V lost 1 base, J lost 6 bases, and 3 bases lay in between. CDR3 nucleotide sequence: TGTGCCAGCAGTTACTTGAAGACCCAGTACTTC. Residues: CASSYLKTQYF.

The chain has TRBV4-1 and TRBJ1-2; no reliable D call. This CDR3 region has 16 residues. Germline V CDR1 and CDR2: MGHRA, YSYEKL. V lost 1 base, J lost 8 bases, and 20 bases lay in between. CDR3 amino acids: CASSQASRGELSGYTF. CDR3 DNA sequence: TGCGCCAGCAGCCAAGCGTCTCGGGGAGAACTATCAGGCTACACCTTC.

The chain recombines TRBV5-1 with TRBJ1-5; a weak D match, TRBD1 (6 bases). Germline CDR1 and CDR2: SGHRS and YFSETQ. The V and J ends lost 3 bases and 2 bases respectively, with 9 bases between them. CDR3 size: 14 residues. CDR3 sequence reads: CASSSQGGNQPQHF. CDR3 nucleotide sequence: TGCGCCAGCAGCTCACAGGGAGGCAATCAGCCCCAGCATTTT.

The V gene is TRBV28, the J gene TRBJ2-1; D may match TRBD1 or TRBD2 (6 bases each). This CDR3 spans 17 amino acids. Germline V gene sequence: CDR1 MDHEN, CDR2 SYDVKM. V shed 4 bases and J shed 7 bases, with 23 bases lying between them. The CDR3 spells CASSSYKLATGANEQFF. The DNA of the CDR3 is TGTGCCAGCAGTTCGTACAAACTAGCAACGGGGGCGAATGAGCAGTTCTTC. The full variable domain, rest sourced from reference TRBV28 and TRBJ2-1, is DVKVTQSSRYLVKRTGEKVFLECVQDMDHENMFWYRQDPGLGLRLIYFSYDVKMKEKGDIPEGYSVSREKKERFSLILESASTNQTSMYLCASSSYKLATGANEQFFGPGTRLTVL.

The J gene is TRBJ1-1, the V gene TRBV28; TRBD1 aligns across 10 bases. Germline CDR1 and CDR2: MDHEN and SYDVKM. J gave up 5 bases and V 6 bases, and 24 bases lay outside the gene matches. The CDR3 sequence is 20 residues long. The CDR3 nucleotides are TGTGCCAGCAGCCAAGGGTCGCGATTAATCTGGGACAGGGGTAGTACTGAAGCTTTCTTT. Translating gives CASSQGSRLIWDRGSTEAFF.

The V call is TRBV28, the J call TRBJ2-1; D is unresolved. In germline, CDR1 is MDHEN, CDR2 SYDVKM. The germline V and J ends were trimmed by 6 bases and 7 bases, with 13 bases remaining between them. This CDR3 is built from 13 residues. The CDR3 sequence: CASSLHHRNEQFF. CDR3 bases: TGTGCCAGCAGCCTACACCACCGGAATGAGCAGTTCTTC.

To note about this clone: Different DNA sequences within this sample yield the same CDR3. The V call is TRBV7-3, the J call TRBJ2-1; D gene uncertain. This CDR3 is 15 amino acids long. Trimming cost V 2 bases and J 3 bases, with 11 bases left between them. From germline, CDR1 is SGHTA and CDR2 FQGTGA. The CDR3 DNA reads as TGTGCCAGCAGCTTAGTTAGATCAGACTACAATGAGCAGTTCTTC. Protein: CASSLVRSDYNEQFF.

The V gene is TRBV7-8, the J gene TRBJ1-2; TRBD1 might be the D (5 bases). The CDR3 has 14 amino acids. Germline values: CDR1 SGHVS, CDR2 FQNEAQ. Trimming pared 4 bases from V and 4 bases from J, leaving 13 bases between. DNA of the CDR3: TGTGCCAGCAGCTCAAGGGGCCCTGGCTATGGCTACACCTTC. Its translation: CASSSRGPGYGYTF.

In DNA form, the CDR3 reads TGCGCCAGCAGCCTCATAGACAGCTCCTCTAACTATGGCTACACCTTC. Translating gives CASSLIDSSSNYGYTF. The chain carries TRBV5-1 and TRBJ1-2; the D gene is possibly TRBD1 (5 bases). The germline gives CDR1 SGHRS, CDR2 YFSETQ. Trimming removed 4 bases from V and 0 bases from J, with 16 bases in between. This CDR3 contains 16 residues.

This clone has just a few counts. The rearrangement uses TRBV19 and TRBJ1-6; no reliable D call. The CDR3 runs to 13 residues. Germline CDR1 is LNHDA and CDR2 is SQIVND (reference sequence). CDR3 DNA: TGTGCGATCGGCCGGCAAGGCGATTCACCCCTCCACTTT. Translating gives CAIGRQGDSPLHF. The whole variable domain, filled in from reference TRBV19 and TRBJ1-6, reads DGGITQSPKYLFRKEGQNVTLSCEQNLNHDAMYWYRQDPGQGLRLIYYSQIVNDFQKGDIAEGYSVSREKKESFPLTVTSAQKNPTAFYLCAIGRQGDSPLHFGNGTRLTVT.

The genes are TRBV7-8 and TRBJ1-1; D unclear. Germline V gives CDR1 SGHVS, CDR2 FQNEAQ. The CDR3 has 14 residues. V was cut by 5 bases and J by 2 bases, with 12 bases left in between. The CDR3 reads CASSPGSLNTEAFF. CDR3 bases: TGTGCCAGCAGCCCAGGAAGTTTAAACACTGAAGCTTTCTTT. Full variable domain (remainder filled in from reference TRBV7-8 and TRBJ1-1): GAGVSQSPRYKVAKRGQDVALRCDPISGHVSLFWYQQALGQGPEFLTYFQNEAQLDKSGLPSDRFFAERPEGSVSTLKIQRTQQEDSAVYLCASSPGSLNTEAFFGQGTRLTVV.

The V call is TRBV15, the J call TRBJ2-1, with TRBD2 identical over 10 bases. This CDR3 comprises 17 residues. Germline lookup yields CDR1 LNHNV and CDR2 YYDKDF (reference sequence). V shed 3 bases and J 6 bases; nucleotides not matched to a gene: 11. This CDR3 is CATSSLSGSGRSNEQFF. The CDR3 DNA reads TGTGCCACCAGCAGCCTCTCGGGTAGCGGGAGGTCCAATGAGCAGTTCTTC.

This rearrangement joins TRBV13 to TRBJ2-7; weak D call: TRBD1 (5 bases). This CDR3 contains 14 residues. V lost 2 bases, J lost 5 bases, and 13 bases lay in between. Germline CDR1 and CDR2: PRHDT and FYEKMQ (reference sequence). Written as DNA, the CDR3 is TGTGCCAGCAGCTTAACTTCGACAGTTCACGAGCAGTACTTC. It codes for CASSLTSTVHEQYF.

The chain carries TRBV28 and TRBJ2-6; D remains unclear. The CDR3 runs 15 residues. V was trimmed by 3 bases and J by 2 bases, leaving 8 bases between them. Germline CDR1 reads MDHEN; CDR2 reads SYDVKM. CDR3 residues: CASSFGRAGANVLTF. CDR3 sequence (DNA): TGTGCCAGCAGTTTTGGAAGGGCTGGGGCCAACGTCCTGACTTTC.

The CDR3 spells CASNVAGGRETQYF. CDR3 DNA: TGTGCCAGCAACGTAGCGGGGGGACGAGAGACCCAGTACTTC. J is TRBJ2-5 and V is TRBV2; 10 bases fit TRBD2. The CDR3 is 14 amino acids. Unmatched junction bases numbered 6, after V lost 7 bases and J lost 4 bases. Germline V gene data show CDR1 as SNHLY and CDR2 as FYNNEI.

A few counts support this clone. The CDR3 loop is CASRGQGASSEQYF. DNA of the CDR3: TGTGCCAGCAGGGGACAGGGGGCGTCAAGTGAGCAGTACTTC. The chain has TRBV6-1 and TRBJ2-7, with 12 nucleotides matching TRBD1. V dropped 6 bases and J dropped 7; count of bases not matched to a gene: 7. The CDR3 totals 14 residues. Germline lookup yields CDR1 MNHNS and CDR2 SASEGT.

This clone was seen a handful of times. This chain connects TRBV30 to TRBJ1-1; D is ambiguous. V was pared by 5 bases and J by 0 bases, with 10 bases between. The V gene's germline CDR1 is GTSNPN and CDR2 SVGIG (reference sequence). This CDR3 contains 13 residues. The CDR3 coding sequence is TGTGCCTGGTCACAACAAATGAACACTGAAGCTTTCTTT. Translating gives CAWSQQMNTEAFF.

There are many counts of this clone. The J gene is TRBJ2-7, the V gene TRBV18; 7 bases are a match to TRBD1. CDR3 length equals 17 residues. Germline V gene sequence: CDR1 KGHSH, CDR2 LQKENI. The V and J ends lost 3 bases and 0 bases, in that order; junction bases with no gene match: 11. The CDR3 coding sequence is TGTGCCAGCTCACCGGTGGGATGGCAGGGGGTCTCCTACGAGCAGTACTTC. This gives the protein CASSPVGWQGVSYEQYF.

This rearrangement joins TRBV5-5 to TRBJ2-1, with 11 positions matching TRBD2. Germline values: CDR1 SGHKS, CDR2 YYEKEE (reference sequence). With V trimmed by 3 bases and J by 8 bases, 16 bases remained unmatched. The CDR3 is 18 amino acids. CDR3 loop: CASSSPPGLAALRDEQFF. The CDR3 DNA sequence: TGTGCCAGCAGCTCCCCCCCGGGACTAGCGGCCCTACGGGATGAGCAGTTCTTC.

The chain's CDR3 is CATWTSGATDTQYF. Written as DNA, the CDR3 is TGTGCCACCTGGACTAGCGGAGCCACAGATACGCAGTATTTT. The chain joins TRBV10-3 to TRBJ2-3, with 10 nucleotides matching TRBD2. The CDR3 is 14 residues long. From germline, CDR1 is ENHRY and CDR2 SYGVKD. The junction had 6 bases not matched to a gene; V was cut back by 10 bases and J by 2 bases.

In its sample, this clone was seen a few times. The chain carries TRBV28 and TRBJ2-7; D perhaps matches TRBD2 (5 bases). V dropped 10 bases and J dropped 0 bases, with 10 bases sitting between them. Per germline, CDR1 MDHEN and CDR2 SYDVKM. CDR3 length: 12 residues. The CDR3 loop reads CATDRDSYEQYF. CDR3 bases: TGTGCCACCGACCGGGACTCCTACGAGCAGTACTTC.